This is a list of T cell receptor beta chains from one sample in a study of T cell responses to AZD1222 COVID-19 vaccine. Using immunoSEQ multiplex PCR, the repertoire was profiled, and TCRdb retains in-frame clones only, with some absent. The sample has 90,000 to 120,000 clones, around 91% seen once. This specimen was peripheral blood, taken on day 0 of AZD1222 vaccination. Every receptor here comes from an adult in good health. Both conserved end residues are part of each CDR3.

J: TRBJ1-2
V: TRBV7-2
CDR3: CASSAEGLFYGYTF

J: TRBJ2-2
V: TRBV6-5
CDR3: CASSYSPSGNTGELFF

J: TRBJ1-2
V: TRBV6-5
CDR3: CASATGLNYGYTF

J: TRBJ2-3
V: TRBV7-3
CDR3: CASSSPFWGGDTDTQYF

J: TRBJ1-6
V: TRBV18
CDR3: CASSSTPPYNSPLHF

J: TRBJ1-2
V: TRBV6-1
CDR3: CASSDLGFGTGTTYGYTF

J: TRBJ2-7
V: TRBV9
CDR3: CASSSGTVYEQYF

J: TRBJ2-2
V: TRBV7-9
CDR3: CASSKYLGQNTGELFF

J: TRBJ1-3
V: TRBV11-2
CDR3: CASSQDLSGNTIYF

J: TRBJ2-7
V: TRBV12-3/TRBV12-4
CDR3: CASSTTSYEQYF

J: TRBJ2-1
V: TRBV2
CDR3: CASSWFVQGPYNEQFF

J: TRBJ2-6
V: TRBV7-2
CDR3: CASSLRVSGANVLTF

J: TRBJ2-1
V: TRBV25-1
CDR3: CASSEFGDHNEQFF

J: TRBJ2-2
V: TRBV27
CDR3: CASSLLGVGELFF

J: TRBJ1-2
V: TRBV2
CDR3: CASTERTDFYGYTF

J: TRBJ2-1
V: TRBV3-1/TRBV3-2
CDR3: CASSYSGGAPTNNEQFF

J: TRBJ2-7
V: TRBV11-2
CDR3: CATNSWLGQGGEQYF

J: TRBJ1-4
V: TRBV30
CDR3: CACRELGEKLFF

J: TRBJ1-1
V: TRBV6-1
CDR3: CASSGRPREGNTEAFF

J: TRBJ1-2
V: TRBV6-1
CDR3: CASSETVGRGSDGYTF

J: TRBJ1-2
V: TRBV12-3/TRBV12-4
CDR3: CASSLQGRYGYTF

J: TRBJ2-1
V: TRBV6-2/TRBV6-3
CDR3: CASSYSVGGAANEQFF

J: TRBJ2-5
V: TRBV2
CDR3: CASRGTIWAQYF

J: TRBJ2-1
V: TRBV27
CDR3: CASSLSLRGIEQFF

J: TRBJ2-3
V: TRBV5-1
CDR3: CASRLDRGTDTQYF

J: TRBJ2-1
V: TRBV18
CDR3: CASSPPGGPYNEQFF

J: TRBJ2-3
V: TRBV18
CDR3: CASSPPGADTQYF

J: TRBJ2-2
V: TRBV15
CDR3: CATSLGQNTGELFF

J: TRBJ2-7
V: TRBV6-2/TRBV6-3
CDR3: CASSYEGAGPYEQYF

J: TRBJ2-7
V: TRBV14
CDR3: CASSQRQGGYYEQYF

J: TRBJ1-1
V: TRBV10-3
CDR3: CAIRDTGSTEAFF

J: TRBJ2-2
V: TRBV3-1/TRBV3-2
CDR3: CASSLNFRVTGELFF

J: TRBJ2-3
V: TRBV5-4
CDR3: CASSTDGLAGTQYF

J: TRBJ1-3
V: TRBV23-1
CDR3: CATRTGRGEGNTIYF

J: TRBJ1-1
V: TRBV27
CDR3: CASSPGQGRMNTEAFF

J: TRBJ2-3
V: TRBV19
CDR3: CASSMAQGATDTQYF

J: TRBJ1-1
V: TRBV4-3
CDR3: CASSQDGLRATEAFF

J: TRBJ1-1
V: TRBV7-9
CDR3: CASSDVRVSVKAEAFF

J: TRBJ1-1
V: TRBV29-1
CDR3: CSVTTALSTEAFF

J: TRBJ1-1
V: TRBV18
CDR3: CASSTSSASGAGEAFF

J: TRBJ2-7
V: TRBV7-2
CDR3: CASRLGYYEQYF

J: TRBJ1-2
V: TRBV9
CDR3: CASSSRGGYGYTF

J: TRBJ2-2
V: TRBV19
CDR3: CASSRKVGAITGELFF

J: TRBJ1-6
V: TRBV5-1
CDR3: CASSLDRGDNSPLHF

J: TRBJ2-2
V: TRBV19
CDR3: CASSLGQGGTGELFF

J: TRBJ1-1
V: TRBV6-5
CDR3: CAALRQTNTEAFF

J: TRBJ2-1
V: TRBV19
CDR3: CASSDRTNEQFF

J: TRBJ2-7
V: TRBV9
CDR3: CASSPAGSLTTYEQYF

J: TRBJ2-1
V: TRBV2
CDR3: CASSVGQGWDEQFF

J: TRBJ2-5
V: TRBV5-1
CDR3: CASSLRLAEETQYF

J: TRBJ1-3
V: TRBV11-3
CDR3: CASAWGGRSGNTIYF

J: TRBJ2-3
V: TRBV4-2
CDR3: CASSPQKALLAGGSDTQYF

J: TRBJ1-1
V: TRBV4-3
CDR3: CASSQGGFVYRGIMNTEAFF

J: TRBJ2-3
V: TRBV7-2
CDR3: CASSLYGAGAGGRTDTQYF